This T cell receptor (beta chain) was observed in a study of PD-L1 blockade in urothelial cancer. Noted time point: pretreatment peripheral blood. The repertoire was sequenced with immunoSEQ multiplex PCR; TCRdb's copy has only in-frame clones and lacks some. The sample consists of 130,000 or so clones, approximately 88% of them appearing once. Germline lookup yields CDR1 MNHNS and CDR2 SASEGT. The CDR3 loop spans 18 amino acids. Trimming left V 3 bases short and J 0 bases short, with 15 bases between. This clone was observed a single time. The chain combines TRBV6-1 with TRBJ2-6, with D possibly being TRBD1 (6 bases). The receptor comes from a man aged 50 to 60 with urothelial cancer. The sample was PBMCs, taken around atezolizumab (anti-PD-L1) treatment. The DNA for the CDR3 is TGTGCCAGCAGTGATTTGGGGCAGGGGTTCTCTGGGGCCAACGTCCTGACTTTC. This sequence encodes CASSDLGQGFSGANVLTF.